These 4 T cell receptor beta chains originate from one sample sequenced in a study of blood T cell repertoires in COVID-19. The data were produced by immunoSEQ multiplex PCR, yet TCRdb's version contains in-frame clones alone and is incomplete. The data show some 70,000 clones, with 89% seen just once and 8% to 10% held by the top ten. Sequenced sample: peripheral blood. The receptor set was obtained from a man aged 45 to 65 with active COVID-19.

The chain has TRBV7-3 and TRBJ2-5; 11 positions match TRBD2. The CDR3 sequence is 17 residues long. From germline, CDR1 is SGHTA and CDR2 FQGTGA. After removal of 2 bases from V and 2 bases from J, the junction contained 7 bases not matched to a gene. The chain's CDR3 is CASSLLGASGGQETQYF. The CDR3 DNA reads TGTGCCAGCAGCTTATTAGGGGCTAGCGGGGGGCAAGAGACCCAGTACTTC. Full variable domain (missing parts from reference TRBV7-3 and TRBJ2-5): GAGVSQTPSNKVTEKGKYVELRCDPISGHTALYWYRQSLGQGPEFLIYFQGTGAADDSGLPNDRFFAVRPEGSVSTLKIQRTERGDSAVYLCASSLLGASGGQETQYFGPGTRLLVL.

This clone was counted once. The rearrangement links TRBV6-2 or TRBV6-3 to TRBJ1-6; D unresolved. The CDR3 extends over 16 amino acids. V was clipped by 7 bases and J by 0 bases, with 13 bases between them. Per the germline V gene, CDR1 is MNHEY and CDR2 is SVGEGT. CDR3 DNA: TGTGCCAGCACCCCAGACCGGAGCTCCTATAATTCACCCCTCCACTTT. Translation: CASTPDRSSYNSPLHF.

The gene calls are TRBV2 and TRBJ2-1; 8 bases are a match to TRBD2. There are 17 residues in the CDR3. Germline assignment: CDR1 SNHLY and CDR2 FYNNEI. V gave up 7 bases and J gave up 0 bases; unmatched junction bases: 11. The CDR3 nucleotides read TGTGCCAGCACAGCAGCGGGGGTTCCCAGCTCCTACAATGAGCAGTTCTTC. It encodes CASTAAGVPSSYNEQFF.

This chain connects TRBV3-1 (or the pseudogene TRBV3-2) to TRBJ2-3; 10 positions match TRBD2. The CDR3 is 16 residues long. The trim removed 4 bases at V and 1 base at J, leaving 5 bases unmatched. Germline CDR1 is LGHDT and CDR2 is YNNKEL (reference sequence). The CDR3: CASSLQRGGRTDTQYF. Here the CDR3 DNA reads TGTGCCAGCAGCCTTCAGCGGGGGGGCCGCACAGATACGCAGTATTTT.